These 6 T cell receptor beta chains originate from one sample sequenced in a study of human T cells and chemical hapten exposure (TCRdb year 2021). The sample's time point label, in plain terms: pre-sensitization, week 0. The treatment or condition label corresponds to: therapeutic diphenylcyclopropenone sensitization with weekly scalp DPC. The library came from RACE. TCRdb records NextSeq 500 as the sequencer. TCRdb itself trimmed the public reads at Q25 with fastp, ran MiXCR and retained productive beta chains. Entries are consolidated by CDR3 protein sequence, retaining the most common genes and DNA. The sample has 80,000 to 95,000 distinct CDR3 sequences on record, roughly a tenth of them singletons. Around 3.6% of the sample lies in the top ten. This sample comprised whole blood, obtained in connection with sensitization to the hapten diphenylcyclopropenone (DPC). The receptors were gathered from a woman aged 40 to 55 with alopecia areata. Some clones in this sample may be carry-over from other donors' samples.

V is TRBV27 and J is TRBJ2-3; D is undetermined. Deletions cut 5 bases from V and 2 bases from J, with 5 bases between. Germline V gene sequence: CDR1 MNHEY, CDR2 SMNVEV (reference sequence). The CDR3 loop spans 12 amino acids. This CDR3 is CASSTLTDTQYF. DNA for the CDR3: TGTGCCAGCAGTACCCTCACAGATACGCAGTATTTT.

This clonotype was detected many times. The gene calls are TRBV7-2 and TRBJ2-7; TRBD2 matches at 8 bases. V dropped 5 bases and J dropped 6; count of bases not matched to a gene: 12. Germline V gene sequence: CDR1 SGHTA, CDR2 FQGNSA. This CDR3 comprises 15 residues. CDR3 loop: CASSLGGGGMGEQYF. The CDR3 region has the DNA TGTGCCAGCAGCCTCGGCGGCGGGGGGATGGGCGAGCAGTACTTC.

This clonotype appeared many times. The genes are TRBV6-5 and TRBJ2-7; TRBD1 matches 11 bases. The CDR3 runs 16 residues. The junction had 10 bases not matched to a gene; V was cut back by 7 bases and J by 2 bases. Germline V gives CDR1 MNHEY, CDR2 SVGAGI. The CDR3 here is CASTLWTGGDAYEQYF. The CDR3 DNA reads TGTGCCAGCACTCTATGGACAGGGGGCGACGCCTACGAGCAGTACTTC.

This chain joins TRBV3-1 and TRBJ2-3; 12 bases agree with TRBD2. Germline CDR1 is LGHDT and CDR2 is YNNKEL (reference sequence). V was pared by 1 base and J by 8 bases, with 10 bases of the junction left unmatched. The CDR3 is 17 amino acids. The CDR3 here is CASSQVGLAGGPRTQYF. CDR3 bases: TGTGCCAGCAGCCAAGTGGGGCTAGCGGGGGGGCCGCGTACGCAGTATTTT.

In its sample, this clonotype was seen a few times. This sequence joins TRBV23-1 and TRBJ2-7; D is unresolved. TRBV23-1 is given ORF status, its function remaining uncertain. The V gene lost 2 bases and the J gene lost 4 bases, with 21 bases spanning the gap. The CDR3 runs to 17 residues. CDR3 coding DNA: TGCGCCAGCAGTCAACGTCCCCCAGGAAAGAGAACTTACGAGCAGTACTTC. Translation: CASSQRPPGKRTYEQYF.

This clonotype came up many times. The gene calls are TRBV7-2 and TRBJ1-3; TRBD1 might be the D (6 bases). Trimming took 5 bases from V and 4 from J, leaving 21 bases between them. The germline V gene has CDR1 SGHTA and CDR2 FQGNSA. The CDR3 sequence is 17 residues long. CDR3 region: CASSPRYRVADGNTIYF. CDR3 DNA sequence: TGTGCCAGCAGCCCGCGCTACAGGGTAGCGGACGGAAACACCATATATTTT.